A selection of T cell receptor beta chains follows, all from one sample in a study of response to subunit inactivated influenza vaccine. Via MiXCR, TCRdb re-called the RT-PCR reads, giving one row per CDR3 protein. Here the sample spans 500,000 or so distinct CDR3 sequences, approximately 15% being singletons. Sequences were derived from CD4+ T cells sorted from PBMCs, sampled roughly 24 months after vaccination. Every receptor here comes from a man between 50 and 69 years old who received an inactivated influenza vaccine. Each CDR3 is given with its conserved first and last residue. Fields, in order: D gene, J gene, clone size, V gene, CDR3 DNA, CDR3 protein. The D gene is left open where the match is weak. Clone size is not always given. Where it is, it says once, few, many or a class for expanded clones.

>-|TRBJ2-6|many|TRBV12-3/TRBV12-4
TGTGCCAGCAGTTTTCGGGGCTCTGGGGCCAACGTCCTGACTTTC
CASSFRGSGANVLTF
>-|TRBJ2-2|-|TRBV20-1
TGCAGTGCTAGTATAGGTGCGAACACCGGGGAGCTGTTTTTT
CSASIGANTGELFF
>-|TRBJ2-3|-|TRBV11-1
TGTGCCAGCACCTTAACGAAGGGAGCAGAAGGGGAAGATACGCAGTATTTT
CASTLTKGAEGEDTQYF
>TRBD1|TRBJ2-2|few|TRBV12-3/TRBV12-4
TGTGCCAGCAGTTCAACCGACAGGGGGAACACCGGGGAGCTGTTTTTT
CASSSTDRGNTGELFF
>TRBD2|TRBJ2-7|-|TRBV20-1
TGCAGTGGTTGGGGCGGGGGGAACGAGCAGTACTTC
CSGWGGGNEQYF
>-|TRBJ1-5|few|TRBV10-3
TGTGCCACAACTATCACGGCAGATAGCAATCAGCCCCAGCATTTT
CATTITADSNQPQHF
>-|TRBJ2-7|many|TRBV29-1
TGCAGCGTTGGGGCAGTTGGGCTCCTCTACGAGCAGTACTTC
CSVGAVGLLYEQYF
>TRBD1|TRBJ1-1|-|TRBV7-6
TGTGCCTGCAGCTCTATATCGGGACAGGGGTTGAACACTGAAGCTTTCTTT
CACSSISGQGLNTEAFF
>-|TRBJ1-1|-|TRBV11-2
TGTGCCAGCAGCTTAGAGCGCAACTTAGAAGCTTTCTTT
CASSLERNLEAFF
>-|TRBJ2-1|few|TRBV2
TGTGCAGGTTTGAATGAGCAGTTCTTC
CAGLNEQFF
>TRBD1|TRBJ1-2|many|TRBV11-2
TGTGCCAGCAGCAGGGACAGGGCAACACATGGCTACACCTTC
CASSRDRATHGYTF
>TRBD1|TRBJ1-2|many|TRBV4-3
TGCGCCAGCAGCCGGACAGGGGACTATGGCTACACCTTC
CASSRTGDYGYTF
>TRBD1|TRBJ1-5|-|TRBV10-3
TGTGCCATCAGCCGGGGACAGTTGAATAGCAATCAGCCCCAGCATTTT
CAISRGQLNSNQPQHF
>-|TRBJ1-3|-|TRBV12-3/TRBV12-4
TGTGCCAGCAATCCTTCCAGAAGGTCCCACACCATATATTTT
CASNPSRRSHTIYF
>-|TRBJ1-1|-|TRBV5-6
TGTGCCAGCAGCTTGATCGAGGGGACCGAAGCTTTCTTT
CASSLIEGTEAFF
>TRBD1|TRBJ1-5|-|TRBV28
TGTGCCAGCAGCTCGGACAGGTTTGGGCCCCAGCATTTT
CASSSDRFGPQHF
>TRBD1|TRBJ1-6|few|TRBV6-1
TGTGCCAGCAGTGCATCCGACAGGGATTCACCCCTCCACTTT
CASSASDRDSPLHF
>-|TRBJ2-3|few|TRBV29-1
TGCAGCGCCGTACCGCACAGCACAGATACGCAGTATTTT
CSAVPHSTDTQYF
>-|TRBJ2-3|few|TRBV4-1
TGCGTCAGCAGCCAGAACCCTGGGACACGCGGCACAGATACGCAGTATTTT
CVSSQNPGTRGTDTQYF
>TRBD2|TRBJ2-2|-|TRBV15
TGTGCCACCAGCAGAGCCCTCGACAATAGCGGGGAGGGGAACACCGGGGAGCTGTTTTTT
CATSRALDNSGEGNTGELFF
>-|TRBJ2-4|-|TRBV6-5
TGTGCCAGCAGTTATAGTCGAGAGGGGGCCAAAAACATTCAGTACTTC
CASSYSREGAKNIQYF
>-|TRBJ1-5|-|TRBV12-3/TRBV12-4
TGTGCCCTCTGTTGCGTCGGGTCAGACCCCCATAGCAATCAGCCCCAGCATTTT
CALCCVGSDPHSNQPQHF
>TRBD1|TRBJ2-7|-|TRBV6-2/TRBV6-3
TGTGCCAGCAGTCGCCTGGGACAGGGAGGGAACGAGCAGTACTTC
CASSRLGQGGNEQYF